This T cell receptor (beta chain) is drawn from a study of blood T cell repertoires in COVID-19. Study information: The origin of the acute and convalescent COVID-19 samples was the United States, Italy and Spain. Nucleic acid was either cDNA or gDNA, and it came from T cells, B-cell-depleted T cells, or PBMCs.

In the authors' methods: How many nucleated cells were present was estimated from reference gene primer amplification. Sequenced by immunoSEQ multiplex PCR; TCRdb stores in-frame clones only, minus some. V, J and clone size derive from that table, while D and trimming were established from the DNA sequence. The sample gives around 200,000 clones, about 87% of which show up once; more than 2.5% is in the top ten. Germline V lookup: CDR1 SGHRS, CDR2 YFSETQ. This CDR3 region has 11 residues. The V end was cut by 9 bases, the J end by 8 bases, with 14 bases between. This study enrolled people aged about 18 to 100 from roughly 22 US geographic areas.

The sequence was obtained from a woman in her 30s who had recovered from COVID-19. Sequenced material: PBMCs or T cells enriched from blood (not recorded which). This sequence joins TRBV5-1 and TRBJ1-1, with D uncertain. Here the CDR3 DNA reads TGCGCCACCCCGGCAGAGGTAGAAGCTTTCTTT. This codes for CATPAEVEAFF.